A selection of T cell receptor beta chains follows, all from one sample in a study of Graves' ophthalmopathy and Graves' hyperthyroidism. TCRdb reanalysed the multiplex PCR reads using MiXCR and keeps one entry per CDR3 protein. The sample has roughly 230,000 distinct CDR3 sequences, 20% to 25% seen once. Sequencing was done on a sample of peripheral blood. Every receptor here comes from a woman aged 50 to 60 with Graves' ophthalmopathy. Both conserved end residues are part of each CDR3. D genes are given only for firm matches. Size is omitted from some rows. Given values are once, few, many or a class for expanded clones.

>TRBD1|TRBV6-5|TRBJ1-2|many
CASSYISVGTGGDGYTF
TGTGCCAGCAGTTACATCTCAGTTGGGACAGGGGGAGATGGCTACACCTTC
>-|TRBV20-1|TRBJ1-1|many
CSARTGGYTEAFF
TGCAGTGCTAGAACGGGGGGGTATACTGAAGCTTTCTTT
>-|TRBV5-6|TRBJ1-1|many
CASSLRGLTEAFF
TGTGCCAGCAGCTTGAGAGGGCTCACTGAAGCTTTCTTT
>TRBD1|TRBV6-4|TRBJ1-2|-
CASSDETGYGYGYTF
TGTGCCAGCAGTGACGAGACAGGGTACGGCTATGGCTACACCTTC
>TRBD1|TRBV6-1|TRBJ2-7|-
CASSDGQGSGSYEQYF
TGTGCCAGCAGTGACGGACAGGGATCCGGATCCTACGAGCAGTACTTC
>TRBD1|TRBV6-2/TRBV6-3|TRBJ2-6|once
CASNPTGAGANVLTF
TGTGCCAGCAATCCAACAGGGGCTGGGGCCAACGTCCTGACTTTC
>-|TRBV10-1|TRBJ1-1|many
CASSIDSGAEAFF
TGCGCCAGCAGTATCGACAGTGGAGCCGAAGCTTTCTTT
>-|TRBV5-1|TRBJ2-5|many
CASSLANSQETQYF
TGCGCCAGCAGCTTGGCCAACAGCCAAGAGACCCAGTACTTC
>-|TRBV30|TRBJ2-7|many
CAWSETYEQYF
TGTGCCTGGAGTGAAACCTACGAGCAGTACTTC
>-|TRBV7-2|TRBJ1-2|once
CASILNTYGYIF
TGTGCCAGCATCTTAAACACCTATGGCTACATCTTC
>-|TRBV9|TRBJ2-2|many
CASTLGMGELFF
TGTGCCAGCACCTTGGGCATGGGGGAGCTGTTTTTT
>-|TRBV6-1|TRBJ2-7|-
CASSEENRVNEQYF
TGTGCCAGCAGTGAGGAAAACAGGGTGAACGAGCAGTACTTC
>TRBD1|TRBV6-1|TRBJ2-5|-
CATTPGQGAGETQYF
TGTGCCACGACCCCGGGACAGGGGGCCGGGGAGACCCAGTACTTC
>-|TRBV7-2|TRBJ2-7|-
CASSTDVGEQYF
TGTGCCAGCAGCACGGACGTAGGCGAGCAGTACTTC
>-|TRBV20-1|TRBJ1-5|-
CSARDGQRSNQPQHF
TGCAGTGCTAGAGACGGACAGCGTAGCAATCAGCCCCAGCATTTT
>TRBD2|TRBV9|TRBJ2-5|many
CASSSLTSGIETQYF
TGTGCCAGCAGCTCTCTGACTAGCGGGATTGAGACCCAGTACTTC
>TRBD1|TRBV7-2|TRBJ1-1|-
CASSLDDRVGFF
TGTGCCAGCAGCTTAGATGACAGGGTTGGTTTCTTT
>TRBD1|TRBV29-1|TRBJ2-7|many
CSVRTSGTGSEQYF
TGCAGCGTTAGAACCTCCGGGACAGGGAGCGAGCAGTACTTC
>TRBD1|TRBV29-1|TRBJ2-7|many
CSAIDRARTYEQYF
TGCAGCGCCATTGACAGGGCCCGAACCTACGAGCAGTACTTC
>-|TRBV18|TRBJ2-7|-
CASSPWMVREQYF
TGTGCCAGCTCACCGTGGATGGTTCGCGAGCAGTACTTC
>-|TRBV6-2/TRBV6-3|TRBJ1-2|once
CASSYSHGRRGIGRGYTF
TGTGCCAGCAGTTACTCCCACGGGAGGCGGGGGATAGGACGCGGCTACACCTTC
>-|TRBV12-5|TRBJ2-6|many
CASGLVAGANGANVLTF
TGTGCTAGTGGTTTGGTCGCCGGGGCTAATGGGGCCAACGTCCTGACTTTC
>TRBD2|TRBV11-2|TRBJ2-5|many
CASSLDRSGSRETQYF
TGTGCCAGCAGCTTAGATCGTAGCGGGAGTAGGGAGACCCAGTACTTC
>-|TRBV6-5|TRBJ2-2|many
CASSYSSTGTGELFF
TGTGCCAGCAGTTACTCTTCGACAGGAACCGGGGAGCTGTTTTTT
>-|TRBV6-2/TRBV6-3|TRBJ1-1|many
CASSRFAFGTEAFF
TGTGCCAGCAGTCGATTTGCTTTTGGCACTGAAGCTTTCTTT
>TRBD1|TRBV5-1|TRBJ2-2|many
CASSRDRADTGELFF
TGCGCCAGCAGCCGGGACAGGGCGGACACCGGGGAGCTGTTTTTT
>TRBD1|TRBV10-1|TRBJ1-2|many
CASRRRTGRNGYTF
TGCGCCAGCAGGAGAAGGACAGGGAGGAATGGCTACACCTTC
>TRBD2|TRBV11-1|TRBJ2-2|-
CASSLGLAGHTGELFF
TGTGCCAGCAGCTTGGGACTAGCGGGCCACACCGGGGAGCTGTTTTTT
>-|TRBV12-3/TRBV12-4|TRBJ2-7|many
CASSFPGPSYEQYF
TGTGCCAGCAGTTTCCCGGGACCAAGCTACGAGCAGTACTTC
>-|TRBV28|TRBJ2-7|-
CASSIARGYEQYF
TGTGCCAGCAGTATCGCGCGGGGCTACGAGCAGTACTTC
>TRBD1|TRBV12-3/TRBV12-4|TRBJ1-5|many
CASSFGTGGGQPQHF
TGTGCCAGCAGTTTCGGGACAGGGGGCGGCCAGCCCCAGCATTTT
>-|TRBV2|TRBJ1-5|-
CASNREGNQPQHF
TGTGCCAGTAACAGGGAGGGCAATCAGCCCCAGCATTTT
>-|TRBV7-9|TRBJ2-7|many
CASSDFEQYF
TGTGCCAGCAGCGACTTTGAGCAGTACTTC
>-|TRBV12-3/TRBV12-4|TRBJ1-2|many
CASSTGTIGYTF
TGTGCCAGCAGTACCGGGACAATAGGTTACACCTTC
>TRBD1|TRBV11-3|TRBJ2-5|-
CASSSGQGAEETQYF
TGTGCCAGCAGCTCCGGACAGGGCGCTGAGGAGACCCAGTACTTC
>-|TRBV9|TRBJ2-7|-
CASSAGHYYEQYF
TGTGCCAGCAGCGCAGGACACTACTACGAGCAGTACTTC
>TRBD1|TRBV12-3/TRBV12-4|TRBJ1-2|-
CATSDRTHYGYTF
TGTGCCACTTCGGACAGGACCCACTATGGCTACACCTTC
>TRBD1|TRBV7-9|TRBJ1-1|many
CASSMGQQNTEAFF
TGTGCCAGCAGCATGGGACAGCAGAACACTGAAGCTTTCTTT
>-|TRBV19|TRBJ1-3|many
CASSPRQFSGNTIYF
TGTGCCAGTAGTCCCCGACAGTTCTCTGGAAACACCATATATTTT
>TRBD1|TRBV28|TRBJ2-7|few
CASSTGGRSYEQYF
TGTGCCAGCAGTACAGGGGGCCGCTCCTACGAGCAGTACTTC
>TRBD1|TRBV12-3/TRBV12-4|TRBJ1-1|-
CASSYGTGEGTEAFF
TGTGCCAGCAGCTACGGGACAGGGGAGGGGACTGAAGCTTTCTTT
>-|TRBV6-1|TRBJ1-5|many
CASSASGTQGQPQHF
TGTGCCAGCAGTGCCTCCGGGACGCAGGGTCAGCCCCAGCATTTT
>-|TRBV19|TRBJ1-5|many
CASSSPARSNQPQHF
TGTGCCAGTAGTAGTCCAGCCCGGTCGAATCAACCCCAGCATTTT
>-|TRBV2|TRBJ1-2|-
CATKGLTNTF
TGTGCCACTAAAGGCCTTACGAACACCTTC
>-|TRBV20-1|TRBJ2-2|-
CSARFQPTGELFF
TGCAGTGCTAGATTTCAACCCACCGGGGAGCTGTTTTTT
>-|TRBV5-5|TRBJ2-7|many
CASSSSGSGSVEQYF
TGTGCCAGCAGCTCCAGTGGATCGGGGTCTGTCGAGCAGTACTTC
>-|TRBV18|TRBJ1-1|-
CASSPPVSANTEAFF
TGTGCCAGCTCACCACCGGTCTCAGCAAACACTGAAGCTTTCTTT
>-|TRBV18|TRBJ1-2|many
CASSPLHEANYGYTF
TGTGCCAGCTCACCTCTCCATGAAGCTAACTATGGCTACACCTTC
>-|TRBV6-1|TRBJ1-5|many
CASSGLGPNQPQHF
TGTGCCAGCAGTGGTCTGGGGCCCAATCAGCCCCAGCATTTT
>TRBD2|TRBV12-3/TRBV12-4|TRBJ2-7|-
CASSLEGGSTYEQYF
TGTGCCAGCAGTTTAGAGGGCGGGAGTACCTACGAGCAGTACTTC
>-|TRBV6-1|TRBJ2-2|many
CASILWTHLGAGELFF
TGTGCCAGCATATTGTGGACGCACCTGGGCGCCGGGGAGCTGTTTTTT
>TRBD1|TRBV3-1|TRBJ1-6|-
CASSRGDRALHF
TGTGCCAGCAGCCGAGGGGACAGGGCCCTCCACTTT
>TRBD2|TRBV12-3/TRBV12-4|TRBJ2-4|many
CASSLGLAGGRNIQYF
TGTGCCAGCAGCCTGGGACTAGCGGGAGGGCGAAACATTCAGTACTTC